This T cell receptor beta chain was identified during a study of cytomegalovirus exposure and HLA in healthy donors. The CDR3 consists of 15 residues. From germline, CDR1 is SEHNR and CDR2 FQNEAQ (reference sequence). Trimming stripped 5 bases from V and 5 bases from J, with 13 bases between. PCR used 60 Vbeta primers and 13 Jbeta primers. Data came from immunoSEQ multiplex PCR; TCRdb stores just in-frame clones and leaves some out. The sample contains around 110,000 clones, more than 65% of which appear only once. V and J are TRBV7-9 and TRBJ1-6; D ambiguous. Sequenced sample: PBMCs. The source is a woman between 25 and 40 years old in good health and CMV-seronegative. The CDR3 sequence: CASSALAANNSPLHF. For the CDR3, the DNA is TGTGCCAGCAGCGCTCTGGCGGCTAATAATTCACCCCTCCACTTT.